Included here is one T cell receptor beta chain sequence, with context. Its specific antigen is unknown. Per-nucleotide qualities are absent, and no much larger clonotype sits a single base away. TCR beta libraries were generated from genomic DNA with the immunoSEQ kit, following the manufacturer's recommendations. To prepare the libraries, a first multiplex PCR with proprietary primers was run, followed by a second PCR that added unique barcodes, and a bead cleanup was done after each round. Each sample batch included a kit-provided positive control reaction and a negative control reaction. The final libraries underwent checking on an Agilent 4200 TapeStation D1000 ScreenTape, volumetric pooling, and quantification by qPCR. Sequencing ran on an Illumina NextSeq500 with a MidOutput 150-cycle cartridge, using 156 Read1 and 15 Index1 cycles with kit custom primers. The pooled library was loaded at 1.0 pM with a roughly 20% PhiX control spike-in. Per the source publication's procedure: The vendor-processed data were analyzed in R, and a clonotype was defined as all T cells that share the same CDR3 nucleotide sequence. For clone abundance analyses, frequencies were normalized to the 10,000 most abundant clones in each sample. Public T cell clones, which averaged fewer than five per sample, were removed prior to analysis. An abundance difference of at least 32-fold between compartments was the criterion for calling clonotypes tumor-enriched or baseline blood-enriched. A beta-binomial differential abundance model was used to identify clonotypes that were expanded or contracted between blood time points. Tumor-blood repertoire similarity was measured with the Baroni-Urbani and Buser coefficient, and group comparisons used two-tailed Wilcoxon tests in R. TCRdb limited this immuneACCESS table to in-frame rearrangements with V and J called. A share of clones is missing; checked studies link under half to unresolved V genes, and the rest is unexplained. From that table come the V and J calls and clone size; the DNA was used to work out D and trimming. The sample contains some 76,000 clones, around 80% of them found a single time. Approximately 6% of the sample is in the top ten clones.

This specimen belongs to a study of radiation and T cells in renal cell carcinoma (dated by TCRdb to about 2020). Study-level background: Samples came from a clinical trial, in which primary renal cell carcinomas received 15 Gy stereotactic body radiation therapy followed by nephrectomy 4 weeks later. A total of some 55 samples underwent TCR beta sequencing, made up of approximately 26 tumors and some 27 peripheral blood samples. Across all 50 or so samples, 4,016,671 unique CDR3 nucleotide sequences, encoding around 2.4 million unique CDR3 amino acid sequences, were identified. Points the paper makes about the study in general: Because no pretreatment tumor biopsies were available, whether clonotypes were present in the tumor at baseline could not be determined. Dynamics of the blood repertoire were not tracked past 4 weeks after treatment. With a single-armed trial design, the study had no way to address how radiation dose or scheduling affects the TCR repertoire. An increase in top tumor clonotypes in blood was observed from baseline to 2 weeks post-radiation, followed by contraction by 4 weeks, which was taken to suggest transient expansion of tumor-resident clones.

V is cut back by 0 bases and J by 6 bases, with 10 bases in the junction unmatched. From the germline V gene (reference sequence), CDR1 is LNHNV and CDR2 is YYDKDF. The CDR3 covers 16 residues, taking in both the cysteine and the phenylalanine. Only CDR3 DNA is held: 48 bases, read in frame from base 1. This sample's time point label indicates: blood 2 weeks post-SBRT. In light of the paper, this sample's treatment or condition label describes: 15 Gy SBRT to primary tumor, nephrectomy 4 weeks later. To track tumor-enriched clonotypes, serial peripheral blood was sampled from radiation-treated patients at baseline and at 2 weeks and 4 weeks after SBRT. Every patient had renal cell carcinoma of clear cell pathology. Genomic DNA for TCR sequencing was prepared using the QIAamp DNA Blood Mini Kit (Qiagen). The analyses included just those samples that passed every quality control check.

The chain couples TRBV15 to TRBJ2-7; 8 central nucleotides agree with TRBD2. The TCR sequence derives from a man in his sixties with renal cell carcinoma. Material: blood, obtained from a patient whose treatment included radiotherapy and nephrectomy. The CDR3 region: CATSRDPSSGSLEQYF. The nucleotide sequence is TGTGCCACCAGCAGAGATCCCTCAAGCGGGAGTCTCGAGCAGTACTTC. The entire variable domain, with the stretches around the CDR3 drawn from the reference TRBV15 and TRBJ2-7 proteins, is DAMVIQNPRYQVTQFGKPVTLSCSQTLNHNVMYWYQQKSSQAPKLLFHYYDKDFNNEADTPDNFQSRRPNTSFCFLDIRSPGLGDTAMYLCATSRDPSSGSLEQYFGPGTRLTVT.